These 15 T cell receptor beta chains originate from one sample sequenced in a study of T cells in Graves' hyperthyroidism and ophthalmopathy. TCR beta CDR3 regions were amplified from RNA. TCR CDR3 regions were first amplified by RT-PCR with HTBI primers. TCRdb analysed the multiplex PCR reads with MiXCR anew, one entry per CDR3 protein. Of 340,000 or so distinct CDR3 sequences listed, 21% were seen once; the top ten hold under 55%. The specimen was blood. All receptors derive from a woman aged 50 to 65 with Graves' hyperthyroidism.

This sequence joins TRBV20-1 and TRBJ2-3; D perhaps matches TRBD1 (5 bases). This CDR3 contains 12 residues. V lost 8 bases and J lost 4, with 13 bases in between. CDR1 and CDR2 (germline): DFQATT, SNEGSKA (reference sequence). The CDR3 loop reads CSSAGFSDTQYF. The CDR3 DNA sequence: TGCAGTTCCGCAGGGTTCTCAGATACGCAGTATTTT.

This clonotype was observed many times. The chain is built from TRBV9 and TRBJ1-2; 10 bases map to TRBD1. Losses at the gene ends were 3 bases for V and 4 bases for J; bases not matched to a gene: 9. The germline V gene encodes CDR1 SGDLS and CDR2 YYNGEE. This CDR3 contains 16 residues. The CDR3 spells CASSARDRGFPYGYTF. In DNA form, the CDR3 reads TGTGCCAGCAGCGCCCGGGACAGGGGATTCCCCTATGGCTACACCTTC.

At least ten counts were recorded for this clonotype. V is TRBV10-2 and J is TRBJ2-3; TRBD2 agrees at 9 bases. CDR1 is WSHSY, CDR2 SAAADI, per germline. The V and J ends lost 6 bases and 3 bases, in that order; junction bases with no gene match: 7. This CDR3 comprises 15 residues. The CDR3 region is CASRPGTSSTDTQYF. CDR3 nucleotide sequence: TGCGCCAGCAGGCCCGGGACTAGCAGTACAGATACGCAGTATTTT.

The V and J genes are TRBV5-1 and TRBJ1-2; TRBD1 might be the D (5 bases). CDR1 is SGHRS and CDR2 is YFSETQ in the germline V gene. This CDR3 comprises 15 residues. Trimming pared 4 bases from V and 6 bases from J, leaving 19 bases between. CDR3: CASSPGDGREDGYTF. The CDR3 DNA sequence: TGCGCCAGCAGCCCTGGGGACGGTCGTGAGGATGGCTACACCTTC.

J is TRBJ2-5 and V is TRBV4-1; the match to TRBD2 covers 12 bases. V was clipped by 0 bases and J by 2 bases; unmatched bases: 7. The CDR3 is 18 amino acids. Germline CDR1 and CDR2: MGHRA and YSYEKL. The CDR3 here is CASSQDRLAGGRQETQYF. CDR3 DNA sequence: TGCGCCAGCAGCCAAGATAGGCTAGCGGGAGGGAGGCAAGAGACCCAGTACTTC.

This clonotype was picked up many times. The chain is built from TRBV3-1 and TRBJ2-5; TRBD1 might be the D (5 bases). The germline CDR1 and CDR2 sequences are LGHDT and YNNKEL (reference sequence). Trimming removed 4 bases at V and 2 bases at J, with 14 bases between. The length of the CDR3 is 15 residues. CDR3: CASSPRATIQETQYF. As DNA, the CDR3 is TGTGCCAGCAGCCCCAGGGCCACCATTCAAGAGACCCAGTACTTC.

The genes are TRBV7-2 and TRBJ1-4; 7 bases map to TRBD1. This CDR3 is 16 amino acids long. The ends lost 3 bases at V and 4 bases at J; junction bases unmatched: 8. Germline V gene data show CDR1 as SGHTA and CDR2 as FQGNSA. The CDR3 DNA is TGTGCCAGCAGCTTGCGGAGGGGGCTAATTAATGAAAAACTGTTTTTT. Amino acids: CASSLRRGLINEKLFF.

This clonotype has ten or more counts. The chain joins TRBV7-9 to TRBJ2-3; 9 bases fit TRBD1. Germline assignment: CDR1 SEHNR and CDR2 FQNEAQ (reference sequence). J gave up 3 bases and V 10 bases, and 14 bases lay outside the gene matches. This CDR3 has 16 residues. The CDR3 spells CANNKFRDRETDTQYF. For the CDR3, the DNA is TGTGCCAACAACAAATTCCGGGACAGGGAGACAGATACGCAGTATTTT.

This clonotype was seen ten or more times. The chain joins TRBV6-6 to TRBJ1-2; perhaps TRBD1 as D (6 bases). The germline gives CDR1 MNHNY, CDR2 SVGAGI (reference sequence). This CDR3 region has 13 residues. V was shortened by 2 bases and J by 2 bases, with 6 bases between the two germline ends. The CDR3 DNA follows: TGTGCCAGCAGTTACGACAGGAACTATGGCTACACCTTC. As protein: CASSYDRNYGYTF.

This clonotype has ten or more counts. The chain is built from TRBV6-6 and TRBJ2-7; 8 bases agree with TRBD2. Germline-derived CDR1 and CDR2 are MNHNY and SVGAGI (reference sequence). The CDR3 is 16 residues long. Trimming took 0 bases from V and 4 from J; bases not matched to a gene: 8. CDR3 amino acids: CASSYSSSGIGYEQYF. CDR3 nucleotides: TGTGCCAGCAGTTACTCGAGTAGCGGGATAGGATACGAGCAGTACTTC.

This clonotype was recorded many times. V is TRBV5-1 and J is TRBJ2-7; TRBD2 is a possible D gene (6 bases). The germline V gene has CDR1 SGHRS and CDR2 YFSETQ. The V end lost 4 bases, the J end lost 4 bases, and 15 bases lay between the germline ends. The CDR3 spans 14 residues. CDR3 loop: CASSLEGSYYEQYF. CDR3 DNA sequence: TGCGCCAGCAGCCTGGAGGGGAGCTATTACGAGCAGTACTTC.

This clonotype was detected many times. Here the CDR3 reads CSVAGLAGKGPYEQYF. The CDR3 DNA reads as TGCAGCGTTGCGGGACTAGCGGGAAAGGGGCCCTACGAGCAGTACTTC. The rearrangement joins TRBV29-1 to TRBJ2-7, with 13 bases matching TRBD2. The trim removed 4 bases at V and 2 bases at J, leaving 8 bases unmatched. This CDR3 has 16 residues. CDR1 and CDR2 from the germline V gene are SQVTM and ANQGSEA.

This rearrangement joins TRBV6-1 to TRBJ1-3; no definite D call. The CDR3 sequence is 14 residues long. The V gene lost 6 bases and the J gene lost 1 base, with 10 bases spanning the gap. Germline CDR1 reads MNHNS; CDR2 reads SASEGT. CDR3 sequence: CASSNRESGNTIYF. CDR3 DNA: TGTGCCAGCAGCAACCGGGAGTCTGGAAACACCATATATTTT.

The sample holds many counts of this clonotype. The chain has TRBV9 and TRBJ2-1; 10 bases map to TRBD2. V was clipped by 0 bases and J by 4 bases; unmatched bases: 1. The CDR3 runs 15 residues. Per germline, CDR1 SGDLS and CDR2 YYNGEE. The CDR3 loop is CASSVASGGYNEQFF. The CDR3 DNA reads as TGTGCCAGCAGCGTAGCTAGCGGGGGTTACAATGAGCAGTTCTTC. Filled out from reference TRBV9 and TRBJ2-1, the complete variable domain reads DSGVTQTPKHLITATGQRVTLRCSPRSGDLSVYWYQQSLDQGLQFLIQYYNGEERAKGNILERFSAQQFPDLHSELNLSSLELGDSALYFCASSVASGGYNEQFFGPGTRLTVL.

The rearrangement uses TRBV24-1 and TRBJ2-3; D is unclear. V lost 9 bases to trimming and J lost 2 bases, with 11 bases between them. Germline CDR1 and CDR2: KGHDR and SFDVKD. The CDR3 spans 13 residues. The chain's CDR3 is CATRSTPTDTQYF. CDR3 nucleotides: TGTGCCACCCGTAGTACCCCCACAGATACGCAGTATTTT.